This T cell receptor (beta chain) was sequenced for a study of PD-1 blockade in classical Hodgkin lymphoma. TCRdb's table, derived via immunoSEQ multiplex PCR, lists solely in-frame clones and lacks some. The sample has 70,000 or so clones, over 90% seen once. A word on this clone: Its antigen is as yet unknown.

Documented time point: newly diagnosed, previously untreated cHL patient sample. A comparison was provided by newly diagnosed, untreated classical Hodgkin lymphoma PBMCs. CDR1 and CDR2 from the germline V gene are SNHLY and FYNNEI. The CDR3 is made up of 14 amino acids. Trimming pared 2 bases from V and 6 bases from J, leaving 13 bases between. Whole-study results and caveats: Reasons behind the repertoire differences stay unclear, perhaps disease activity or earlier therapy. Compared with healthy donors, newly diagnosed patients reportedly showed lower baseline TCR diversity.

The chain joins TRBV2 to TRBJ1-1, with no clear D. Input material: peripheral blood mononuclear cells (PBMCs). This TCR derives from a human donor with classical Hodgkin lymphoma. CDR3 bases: TGTGCCAGCAGTGAAAACCGGGGATACGCTGAAGCTTTCTTT. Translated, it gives CASSENRGYAEAFF.